This T cell receptor (beta chain) came from a study of T cells in Graves' hyperthyroidism and ophthalmopathy. About the study: Upon initial diagnosis and before any treatment, peripheral blood was collected.

This clonotype was counted at least ten times. What it binds is not known. Using RNA transcripts as the source, TCR beta CDR3 regions were amplified. First-round RT-PCR of the TCR CDR3 relied on the HTBI primer set. Via MiXCR, TCRdb re-called the multiplex PCR reads, giving one row per CDR3 protein. The table includes 300,000 to 400,000 distinct CDR3 sequences, about 20% detected once. General study points: Ophthalmopathy, which appeared later, was predicted by the model a median roughly 6.5 months before onset.

The sequence came from a woman aged 50 to 65 with Graves' hyperthyroidism. Sequencing input: blood.

The CDR3 protein is CSARDAGQGGNEQFF. The CDR3 coding sequence is TGCAGTGCTAGAGATGCGGGCCAGGGCGGGAATGAGCAGTTCTTC. The chain recombines TRBV20-1 with TRBJ2-1; TRBD1 or TRBD2 may be the D gene (5 bases each). The germline V gene encodes CDR1 DFQATT and CDR2 SNEGSKA (reference sequence). The CDR3 is made up of 15 amino acids. The V end was cut by 0 bases, the J end by 7 bases, with 16 bases between.